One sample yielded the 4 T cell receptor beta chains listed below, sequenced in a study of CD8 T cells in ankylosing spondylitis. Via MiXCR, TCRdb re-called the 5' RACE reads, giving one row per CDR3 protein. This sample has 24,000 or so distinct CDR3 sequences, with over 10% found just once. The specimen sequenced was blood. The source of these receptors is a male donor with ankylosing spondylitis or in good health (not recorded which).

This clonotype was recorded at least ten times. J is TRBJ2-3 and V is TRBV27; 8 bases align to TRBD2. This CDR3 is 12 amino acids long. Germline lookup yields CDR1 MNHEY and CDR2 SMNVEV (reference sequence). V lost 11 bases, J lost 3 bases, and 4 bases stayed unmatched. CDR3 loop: CAAGGPTDTQYF. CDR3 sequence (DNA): TGTGCCGCGGGGGGTCCGACAGATACGCAGTATTTT.

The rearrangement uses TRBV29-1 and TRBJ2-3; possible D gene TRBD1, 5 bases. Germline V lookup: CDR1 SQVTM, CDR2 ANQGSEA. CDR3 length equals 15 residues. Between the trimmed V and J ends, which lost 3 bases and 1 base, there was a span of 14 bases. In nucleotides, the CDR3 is TGCAGCGTTGAGAGCCAGGGAACGGGCACAGATACGCAGTATTTT. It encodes CSVESQGTGTDTQYF.

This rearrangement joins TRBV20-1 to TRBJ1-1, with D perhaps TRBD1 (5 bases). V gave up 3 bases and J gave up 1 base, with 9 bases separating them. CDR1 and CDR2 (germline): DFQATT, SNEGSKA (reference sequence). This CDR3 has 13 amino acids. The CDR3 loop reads CSARRGPNTEAFF. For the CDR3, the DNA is TGCAGTGCTAGGCGGGGACCGAACACTGAAGCTTTCTTT.

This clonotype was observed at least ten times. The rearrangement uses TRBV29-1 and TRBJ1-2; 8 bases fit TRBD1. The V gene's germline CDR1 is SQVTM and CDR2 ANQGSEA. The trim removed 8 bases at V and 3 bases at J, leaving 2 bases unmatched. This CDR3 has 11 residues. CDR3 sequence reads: CSLGQDYGYTF. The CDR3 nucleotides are TGCAGCCTGGGACAGGACTATGGCTACACCTTC.